This T cell receptor beta chain was found in a study of blood T cells in healthy people across ages. It was with a sample-barcoded 5' primer and a J-beta primer mix that a second PCR of roughly 7 to 12 cycles was run. Via MiXCR, TCRdb re-called the 5' RACE reads, giving one row per CDR3 protein. The data contain about 640,000 distinct CDR3 sequences, about 54% of them singletons. This sequence originates from a man aged 55 to 70 in good health. Sequenced sample: blood.

CDR3 sequence: CATQWASLNSGANVLTF. The CDR3 DNA sequence: TGTGCCACCCAGTGGGCTAGCCTAAACTCTGGGGCCAACGTCCTGACTTTC. The V call is TRBV6-1, the J call TRBJ2-6; D is perhaps TRBD2 (5 bases). V was clipped by 10 bases and J by 0 bases, with 19 bases between them. This CDR3 comprises 17 residues. Germline V gives CDR1 MNHNS, CDR2 SASEGT.